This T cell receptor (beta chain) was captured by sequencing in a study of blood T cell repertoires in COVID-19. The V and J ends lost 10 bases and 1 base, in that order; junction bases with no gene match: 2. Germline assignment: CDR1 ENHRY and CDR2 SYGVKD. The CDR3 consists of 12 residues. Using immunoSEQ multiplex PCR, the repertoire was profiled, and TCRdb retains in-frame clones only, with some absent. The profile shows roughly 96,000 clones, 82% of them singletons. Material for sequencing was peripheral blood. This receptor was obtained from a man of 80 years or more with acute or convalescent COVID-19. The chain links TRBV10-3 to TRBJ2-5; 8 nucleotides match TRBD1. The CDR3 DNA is TGTGCCACAGGACAGGGCCAAGAGACCCAGTACTTC. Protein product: CATGQGQETQYF.